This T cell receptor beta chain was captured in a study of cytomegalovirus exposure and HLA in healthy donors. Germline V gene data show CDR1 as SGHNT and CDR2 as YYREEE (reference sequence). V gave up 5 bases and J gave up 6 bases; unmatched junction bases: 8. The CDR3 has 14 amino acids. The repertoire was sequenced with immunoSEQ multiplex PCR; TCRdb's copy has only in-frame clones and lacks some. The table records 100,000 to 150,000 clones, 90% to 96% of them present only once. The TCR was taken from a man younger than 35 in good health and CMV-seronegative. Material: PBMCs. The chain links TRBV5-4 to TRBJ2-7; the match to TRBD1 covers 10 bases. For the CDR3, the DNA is TGTGCCAGCAGTTACCGGGACAGGGGACTCGAGCAGTACTTC. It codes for CASSYRDRGLEQYF. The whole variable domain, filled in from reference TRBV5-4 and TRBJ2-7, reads ETGVTQSPTHLIKTRGQQVTLRCSSQSGHNTVSWYQQALGQGPQFIFQYYREEENGRGNFPPRFSGLQFPNYSSELNVNALELDDSALYLCASSYRDRGLEQYFGPGTRLTVT.